The 14 T cell receptor beta chains listed next were all sequenced from one sample in a study of T cells after yellow fever vaccination. TCRdb recomputed calls from the 5' RACE reads with MiXCR, one row per CDR3 protein. The sample contains 500,000 to 650,000 distinct CDR3 sequences, about a sixth of which appear only once. Material: PBMCs, obtained about 5 days after the first yellow fever vaccination. The receptors here all came from a man younger than 35 who received the YFV17D yellow fever vaccine.

This clonotype was seen ten or more times. The chain recombines TRBV10-3 with TRBJ2-7, with D possibly TRBD2 on 6 matching bases. This CDR3 region has 13 residues. The germline V gene has CDR1 ENHRY and CDR2 SYGVKD. V shed 7 bases and J shed 6 bases, with 16 bases lying between them. CDR3 nucleotide sequence: TGTGCCATCAACCGACTAGGAATGTTCGAGCAGTACGTC. As protein: CAINRLGMFEQYV.

The genes are TRBV6-5 and TRBJ2-5, with 7 nucleotides matching TRBD2. V was clipped by 4 bases and J by 3 bases; unmatched bases: 5. The CDR3 runs to 14 residues. Germline loops: CDR1 MNHEY, CDR2 SVGAGI. CDR3 protein: CASSFWGGKETQYF. CDR3 DNA sequence: TGTGCCAGCAGTTTCTGGGGGGGGAAAGAGACCCAGTACTTC.

The V gene is TRBV18, the J gene TRBJ2-1; perhaps TRBD1 as D (6 bases). V gave up 3 bases and J gave up 0 bases, with 12 bases separating them. CDR3 length: 16 residues. Germline V gene data show CDR1 as KGHSH and CDR2 as LQKENI. The CDR3 coding sequence is TGTGCCAGCTCACCCCCCCGGGACACCTCCTACAATGAGCAGTTCTTC. Translated, it gives CASSPPRDTSYNEQFF.

This clonotype came up a few times. J is TRBJ2-3 and V is TRBV5-5, with TRBD2 matching 9 bases. The length of the CDR3 is 16 residues. Germline V lookup: CDR1 SGHKS, CDR2 YYEKEE (reference sequence). With 4 bases clipped from V and 2 bases from J, the junction kept 8 bases outside the gene matches. The CDR3: CASSPGLAGYTDTQYF. The CDR3 DNA reads TGTGCCAGCAGCCCCGGGCTAGCGGGGTACACAGATACGCAGTATTTT.

This chain connects TRBV5-5 to TRBJ2-2; D may be TRBD1 or TRBD2 (7 bases each). CDR3 length: 15 residues. CDR1 SGHKS and CDR2 YYEKEE come from the germline V gene (reference sequence). Trimming took 6 bases from V and 6 from J, leaving 18 bases between them. CDR3 amino acids: CASNSRQGGAGELFF. CDR3 DNA: TGTGCCAGCAACTCAAGACAGGGAGGGGCCGGGGAGCTGTTTTTT.

This clonotype was seen ten or more times. The rearrangement uses TRBV7-2 and TRBJ2-7; 7 bases are a match to TRBD1. Germline values: CDR1 SGHTA, CDR2 FQGNSA. The J segment lost 2 bases and the V segment lost 3 bases, leaving 13 bases of the junction unmatched. This CDR3 comprises 17 residues. The CDR3 region has the DNA TGTGCCAGCAGCTTCCTACGAGGGACAGTGACCCCCTACGAGCAGTACTTC. It codes for CASSFLRGTVTPYEQYF.

This clonotype was recorded a few times. The chain uses TRBV12-3 or TRBV12-4 and TRBJ1-1; D might be TRBD1 (5 bases). The CDR3 runs 15 residues. The V gene lost 3 bases and the J gene lost 4 bases, with 15 bases spanning the gap. For the CDR3, the DNA is TGTGCCAGCAGTTTTATCCCAGGGCACCTCACTGAAGCTTTCTTT. Translating gives CASSFIPGHLTEAFF.

In this sample, this clonotype turned up a few times. The chain combines TRBV6-1 with TRBJ2-7; unclear D gene. The length of the CDR3 is 15 residues. The germline CDR1 and CDR2 sequences are MNHNS and SASEGT. V was cut by 5 bases and J by 4 bases, with 18 bases left in between. CDR3 amino acids: CASSPSWFDGYEQYF. The CDR3 DNA follows: TGTGCCAGCAGTCCCTCCTGGTTCGACGGTTACGAGCAGTACTTC.

The chain carries TRBV24-1 and TRBJ1-5; D ambiguous. Trimming removed 3 bases from V and 10 bases from J, with 15 bases in between. CDR3 size: 14 residues. CDR1 is KGHDR and CDR2 is SFDVKD in the germline V gene. DNA for the CDR3: TGTGCCACCAGTGATGCCGGCAGCCTAGAACCCCAGCATTTT. This translates into CATSDAGSLEPQHF.

The chain recombines TRBV9 with TRBJ2-2; D not resolved. The length of the CDR3 is 15 residues. Per the germline V gene, CDR1 is SGDLS and CDR2 is YYNGEE. The V and J ends lost 3 bases and 7 bases respectively, with 16 bases between them. The DNA for the CDR3 is TGTGCCAGCAGCGCCAACCCACGACGGAGCGGGGAGCTGTTTTTT. This codes for CASSANPRRSGELFF.

This clonotype showed up just a few times. The V and J genes are TRBV12-3 or TRBV12-4 and TRBJ1-5; D gene unclear. This CDR3 is built from 13 residues. Trimming pared 3 bases from V and 5 bases from J, leaving 8 bases between. This chain's CDR3 is CASSLGGHQPQHF. As DNA, the CDR3 is TGTGCCAGCAGTTTGGGCGGCCATCAGCCCCAGCATTTT.

V usage is TRBV6-5 and J usage is TRBJ2-2; no definite D call. The V and J ends lost 0 bases and 6 bases respectively, with 11 bases between them. Germline CDR1 MNHEY, CDR2 SVGAGI. The CDR3 spans 15 residues. The chain's CDR3 is CASSYSSLLAGELFF. CDR3 nucleotide sequence: TGTGCCAGCAGTTACTCGTCCCTTCTCGCCGGGGAGCTGTTTTTT.

This chain uses TRBV5-1 with TRBJ1-2; TRBD1 aligns across 9 bases. The CDR3 extends over 17 amino acids. Trimming at V came to 4 bases and at J to 0 bases, leaving 10 bases not matched to a gene. Germline V gives CDR1 SGHRS, CDR2 YFSETQ. The CDR3 region has the DNA TGCGCCAGCAGCGGAACAGGGGGCCGCGGGGCTAACTATGGCTACACCTTC. Amino acid sequence: CASSGTGGRGANYGYTF.

V usage is TRBV12-3 or TRBV12-4 and J usage is TRBJ2-5; 9 positions agree with TRBD1. CDR3 length equals 14 residues. Germline trimming cut 5 bases from V and 5 bases from J; bases unmatched to any gene: 6. This CDR3 reads CASSGPGTGETQYF. Here the CDR3 DNA reads TGTGCCAGCAGTGGCCCTGGGACAGGGGAGACCCAGTACTTC.